This T cell receptor beta chain was profiled in a study of blood T cell repertoires in COVID-19. Looking at the study overall: The United States, Italy and Spain provided the acute and convalescent COVID-19 samples. Nucleic acid was either cDNA or gDNA, and it came from T cells, B-cell-depleted T cells, or PBMCs.

Germline lookup yields CDR1 SGHRS and CDR2 YFSETQ. This CDR3 spans 14 amino acids. V was clipped by 2 bases and J by 1 base; unmatched bases: 2. Enrolled through a virtual design, the participants were between about 18 and 100 years of age and came from fewer than 30 US areas. Participants' reported clinical history set cohort assignment. Only in-frame clones appear in the TCRdb table, and some are missing; sequencing was by immunoSEQ multiplex PCR. The sample lists roughly 400,000 clones, approximately 93% seen once, with 0.8% to 0.9% in the top ten. V usage is TRBV5-1 and J usage is TRBJ2-5, with TRBD2 matching over 7 bases. The sample comprised PBMCs or T cells enriched from blood (not recorded which). The clonotype comes from a woman between 35 and 50 years old who had been exposed to COVID-19. The CDR3 nucleotides are TGCGCCAGCAGCTTTGGGGGGGGCCAAGAGACCCAGTACTTC. This encodes CASSFGGGQETQYF. Drawing the rest from reference TRBV5-1 and TRBJ2-5, the complete variable domain is KAGVTQTPRYLIKTRGQQVTLSCSPISGHRSVSWYQQTPGQGLQFLFEYFSETQRNKGNFPGRFSGRQFSNSRSEMNVSTLELGDSALYLCASSFGGGQETQYFGPGTRLLVL.